The sequence of this TCR beta chain was determined in a study of CXCR3-negative and CXCR3-positive naive CD8 T cells. The study, taken as a whole, reports: Similar TRBV-TRBJ usage was seen in naive cells (both CXCR3-negative and CXCR3-positive), but memory cells differed. Greater hydrophobicity was found in TRB CDR3s of CXCR3-positive naive cells than of CXCR3-negative naive cells. Cryopreserved PBMCs had partly decreased CXCR3 expression; fresh PBMCs were used in most assays. Sequencing showed both naive subsets with comparably high diversity, and memory CD8+ cells much lower.

In preparing the TRB cDNA libraries, 5' RACE with UMI labels was used. Using the 5' RACE reads, TCRdb records one entry per CDR3 protein without DNA. The sample includes 150,000 to 180,000 distinct CDR3 sequences. A remark on this clonotype: Antigen unknown.

The sequence came from a human donor in good health. Some clones in this sample may be carry-over from other donors' samples. Sequencing was done on a sample of naive CXCR3+ CD8+ T cells from blood. The sample's subset: CD45RO-CCR7+CD27+CD95- naive CD8+ T cells expressing CXCR3 (TNR3+).

The CDR3 sequence: CASSTPDRANTEAFF. V gene TRBV28 combines with J gene TRBJ1-1; no DNA is available, so the TRBD1 call from TCRdb remains unchecked. There are 15 residues in the CDR3. Germline CDR1 reads MDHEN; CDR2 reads SYDVKM.